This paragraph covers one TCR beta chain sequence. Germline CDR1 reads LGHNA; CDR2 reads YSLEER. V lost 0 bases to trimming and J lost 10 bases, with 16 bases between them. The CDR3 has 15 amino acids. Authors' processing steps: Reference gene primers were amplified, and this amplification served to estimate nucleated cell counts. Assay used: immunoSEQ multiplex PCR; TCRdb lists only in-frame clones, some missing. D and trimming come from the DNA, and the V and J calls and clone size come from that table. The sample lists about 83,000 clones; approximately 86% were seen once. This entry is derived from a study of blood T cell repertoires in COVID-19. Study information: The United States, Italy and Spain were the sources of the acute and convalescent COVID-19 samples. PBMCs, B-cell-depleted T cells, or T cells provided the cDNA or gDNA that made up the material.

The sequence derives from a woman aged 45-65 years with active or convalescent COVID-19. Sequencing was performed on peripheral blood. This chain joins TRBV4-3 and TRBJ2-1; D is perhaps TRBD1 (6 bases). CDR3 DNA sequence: TGCGCCAGCAGCCAAGATCCGACAGGCCCCAAAGAGCAGTTCTTC. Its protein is CASSQDPTGPKEQFF.